These T cell receptor beta chains were read from a single sample in a study of T-cell memory formation after mild COVID-19. Via MiXCR, TCRdb re-called the 5' RACE reads, giving one row per CDR3 protein. The repertoire holds 110,000 or so distinct CDR3 sequences, with roughly a sixth as singletons. Sequences were obtained from PBMCs or a T cell subset sorted from them (not recorded which). The receptors here all came from a young man who had mild COVID-19 (a few samples of this study predate the infection). Cell type and time point are not known. Both conserved end residues are part of each CDR3. The D gene is left open where the match is weak. Not every row has a clone size; where given, it reads once, few, many or a size class.

CDR3aa,CDR3nt,j_gene,d_gene,v_gene,abundance
CASSSLTAAPLHF,TGTGCCAGCAGCTCCCTTACAGCGGCACCCCTCCACTTT,TRBJ1-6,NA,TRBV7-9,NA
CASSFSGGYYGEQFF,TGTGCCAGCAGCTTTAGCGGGGGGTACTATGGTGAGCAGTTCTTC,TRBJ2-1,TRBD2,TRBV7-9,NA
CASSQGYGYTF,TGTGCCAGCAGTCAGGGGTATGGCTACACCTTC,TRBJ1-2,NA,TRBV7-2,few
CASSASWAYEQYF,TGCGCCAGCAGCGCTAGCTGGGCCTACGAGCAGTACTTC,TRBJ2-7,NA,TRBV5-1,few
CASSFLDVRSADTQYF,TGTGCCAGCAGCTTCCTGGACGTCCGATCGGCAGATACGCAGTATTTT,TRBJ2-3,NA,TRBV11-3,NA
CASAGTGNTGELFF,TGCGCCAGCGCCGGGACAGGGAACACCGGGGAGCTGTTTTTT,TRBJ2-2,TRBD1,TRBV5-1,NA
CASRKRDRGRTGANVLTF,TGTGCCAGCAGAAAACGGGACAGGGGGCGAACTGGGGCCAACGTCCTGACTTTC,TRBJ2-6,TRBD1,TRBV6-5,NA
CASSQDVGATRSGYGYTF,TGTGCCAGCAGCCAAGATGTAGGCGCAACCCGCTCGGGGTATGGCTACACCTTC,TRBJ1-2,NA,TRBV4-2,NA
CASSPEGSSSYNEQFF,TGTGCCAGCTCACCAGAGGGGTCGAGTTCCTACAATGAGCAGTTCTTC,TRBJ2-1,NA,TRBV18,few
CASSLSGWTEAFF,TGCGCCAGCAGCTTGTCAGGGTGGACTGAAGCTTTCTTT,TRBJ1-1,NA,TRBV5-1,few
CASTRGWETQYF,TGTGCCAGCACTCGAGGTTGGGAGACCCAGTACTTC,TRBJ2-5,NA,TRBV12-3/TRBV12-4,NA
CASLMKPTDTQYF,TGTGCCAGTCTGATGAAACCGACAGATACGCAGTATTTT,TRBJ2-3,NA,TRBV7-2,NA
CASSEPTAMNTEAFF,TGTGCCAGCAGTGAACCCACAGCCATGAACACTGAAGCTTTCTTT,TRBJ1-1,NA,TRBV6-1,few
CASSLTGKAFF,TGTGCCAGCAGTTTGACAGGGAAAGCTTTCTTT,TRBJ1-1,TRBD1,TRBV28,NA
CASRSEQGANEQYF,TGCGCCAGCAGGTCCGAACAGGGGGCAAACGAGCAGTACTTC,TRBJ2-7,TRBD1,TRBV5-1,few
CASRPGQGYEQYF,TGTGCCAGCAGACCGGGACAAGGCTACGAGCAGTACTTC,TRBJ2-7,NA,TRBV12-3/TRBV12-4,NA
CASSLSLLADTEAFF,TGTGCCAGCAGTTTATCCCTTCTGGCGGACACTGAAGCTTTCTTT,TRBJ1-1,NA,TRBV27,NA
CASSQVLEETQYF,TGTGCCAGCAGCCAAGTACTAGAAGAGACCCAGTACTTC,TRBJ2-5,NA,TRBV3-1,NA
CASSPGTVGNSDTQYF,TGCGCCAGCAGCCCGGGGACAGTTGGGAACTCAGATACGCAGTATTTT,TRBJ2-3,TRBD1,TRBV4-3,many
CASSQDFRGMDETQYF,TGCGCCAGCAGCCAAGATTTCAGGGGAATGGATGAGACCCAGTACTTC,TRBJ2-5,NA,TRBV4-3,few
CASRSGTDSPLHF,TGTGCCAGCAGGTCAGGGACGGATTCACCCCTCCACTTT,TRBJ1-6,NA,TRBV27,NA
CASSLGGRLSYEQYF,TGCGCCAGCAGCTTGGGGGGACGGCTCTCCTACGAGCAGTACTTC,TRBJ2-7,NA,TRBV5-1,NA
CASTSSHVYGYTF,TGTGCCAGCACCTCCTCGCACGTCTATGGCTACACCTTC,TRBJ1-2,NA,TRBV3-1,few
CASSLNSNQPQHF,TGTGCCAGCAGCCTAAATAGCAATCAGCCCCAGCATTTT,TRBJ1-5,NA,TRBV3-1,NA
CASSRGLAKNNEQFF,TGTGCCAGCAGCCGGGGACTAGCGAAGAACAATGAGCAGTTCTTC,TRBJ2-1,TRBD2,TRBV11-2,few
CSAGRAETEAFF,TGCAGTGCTGGGCGGGCGGAAACCGAAGCTTTCTTT,TRBJ1-1,NA,TRBV20-1,NA
CASSVASGSEKLFF,TGTGCCAGCAGCGTAGCCAGTGGAAGTGAAAAACTGTTTTTT,TRBJ1-4,NA,TRBV9,NA
CASSETPTSYEQYF,TGTGCCAGCAGCGAGACACCGACCTCCTACGAGCAGTACTTC,TRBJ2-7,NA,TRBV12-3/TRBV12-4,NA
CASRMRGGQILTDTQYF,TGTGCCAGCAGAATGAGGGGGGGACAGATCCTCACAGATACGCAGTATTTT,TRBJ2-3,NA,TRBV12-3/TRBV12-4,few
CASGQGTSTDTQYF,TGTGCCAGCGGGCAGGGAACAAGCACAGATACGCAGTATTTT,TRBJ2-3,NA,TRBV5-6,few
CASSFPLAGGSPEQFF,TGTGCCAGCAGTTTCCCACTAGCGGGGGGAAGTCCTGAGCAGTTCTTC,TRBJ2-1,TRBD2,TRBV12-3/TRBV12-4,few
CASSVEVVNTEAFF,TGTGCCAGCAGCGTAGAGGTGGTGAACACTGAAGCTTTCTTT,TRBJ1-1,NA,TRBV9,NA
CASSHPPLRAGANVLTF,TGCGCCAGCAGCCATCCTCCTCTCAGGGCTGGGGCCAACGTCCTGACTTTC,TRBJ2-6,NA,TRBV4-1,few
CASSTGGGDTQYF,TGTGCCAGCAGCACTGGAGGGGGAGATACGCAGTATTTT,TRBJ2-3,NA,TRBV11-3,few
CASSPPGTPREAFF,TGTGCCAGCAGTCCTCCCGGGACACCCAGGGAGGCTTTCTTT,TRBJ1-1,NA,TRBV6-2/TRBV6-3,NA
CSARVDREKGYTF,TGCAGTGCTAGAGTAGACAGGGAAAAAGGCTACACCTTC,TRBJ1-2,TRBD1,TRBV20-1,many
CASSGGGTETQYF,TGTGCCAGCAGCGGGGGCGGGACAGAGACCCAGTACTTC,TRBJ2-5,NA,TRBV7-2,few
CASSQGRNNYGYTF,TGTGCCAGCAGCCAGGGACGGAATAACTATGGCTACACCTTC,TRBJ1-2,NA,TRBV5-6,NA
CASSLDGGEGFF,TGTGCCAGCAGCTTGGATGGAGGAGAAGGGTTCTTT,TRBJ1-1,NA,TRBV7-2,few
CASRGQGGGYTF,TGTGCCAGCAGAGGACAGGGGGGCGGCTACACCTTC,TRBJ1-2,TRBD1,TRBV6-5,NA
CATSRDLESTDTQYF,TGTGCCACCAGCAGAGATCTAGAGAGCACAGATACGCAGTATTTT,TRBJ2-3,NA,TRBV15,few